This T cell receptor (beta chain) emerged from a study of shared clonotypes between healthy human individuals. On the study more broadly: Sampling drew on donors who were a couple of women and a few men aged 18 to 49.

The V end was cut by 1 base, the J end by 4 bases, with 11 bases between. The CDR3 contains 15 residues. CDR1 and CDR2 from the germline V gene are SGHRS and YFSETQ. In the original processing: ImmunoSEQ supplied junction-only sequences lacking quality scores, so filtering was different. Sequenced by immunoSEQ multiplex PCR; TCRdb stores in-frame clones only, minus some. Clone size and the V and J calls come from that table; the DNA yielded D and trimming. The table includes 450,000 to 500,000 clones, over 75% detected once. The sequenced sample was PBMCs. The TCR originated in a woman in her 40s in good health. Some clones in this sample may be carry-over from other donors' samples. The rearrangement joins TRBV5-1 to TRBJ1-4; D call uncertain. The chain's CDR3 is CASSLLAADNEKLFF. The CDR3 region has the DNA TGCGCCAGCAGCTTGTTGGCGGCTGATAATGAAAAACTGTTTTTT.